One TCR beta chain is described in this entry. The clone's antigen remains unknown. Base-call qualities are not available, and no considerably larger clone is one nucleotide away. This sample was included in a study of T cell responses to AZD1222 COVID-19 vaccine (TCRdb year 2021). For the study in its entirety: AZD1222 recipients with second doses at about 4 weeks or about 12 weeks were pooled, because spike-specific TCR depth and breadth did not differ between schedules. TCR sequencing was performed for 230 to 250 trial participants, of whom roughly 200 were given two doses of AZD1222 and some 26 were given two doses of MenACWY control vaccine. Trial participants were enrolled into age subgroups of 18-55, 56-69 and 70-plus years, which contained about 150, 27 and 61 TCR-sequenced participants, respectively.

Per the publication, the time point label means: baseline before first vaccination. Samples from vaccinated people were obtained from the UK trials COV001 and COV002, which included a single-blind randomized controlled phase 2/3 trial of AZD1222 (ChAdOx1 nCoV-19) in healthy adults. For TCRbeta chain sequencing, PBMC samples from trial participants were taken at day 0 and at day 28 after the second dose. Reading from cysteine to phenylalanine, the CDR3 counts 16 amino acids. Only CDR3 DNA is held: 48 bases, read in frame from base 1. The germline V gene gives CDR1 as SGHTA and CDR2 as FQGNSA. Germline trimming amounts to 4 bases on V and 4 bases on J, with 8 as the count of junction bases outside the gene matches. Beyond this particular receptor, the publication reports: Conclusions about previously exposed vaccinees were limited because only a handful of AZD1222 recipients were SARS-CoV-2 seropositive at baseline. Because no day 14 peak-response samples were available, the repertoires could be characterized only after the peak T cell response. Reportedly, almost half of the unique spike-specific TCRs recognized epitopes lying outside the regions that are mutated in the B.1.351 and B.1.1.7 variants. The 56-69-year group was small, and its depth increase did not reach significance, likely because of low power. CD4 TCRs associated with the vaccine covered the entire spike protein, and the dominant responses were in regions 160-218 and 743-854. Participants were mostly white British, with more females than males. The authors suggested clonal diversity may have been underestimated. A significant rise in spike-specific TCR breadth and depth was observed after two AZD1222 doses relative to day 0 and relative to MenACWY recipients.

The CDR3 regions of human TCRbeta chains were analyzed by immunosequencing. For the original study's pipeline: Repertoire TCRs were checked for matches against a reference library of SARS-CoV-2-specific TCRs that had been generated using the MIRA antigen-specificity platform. Breadth was defined as the fraction of unique TCRs that were SARS-CoV-2-associated, and depth was defined as the fraction of total T cells that were SARS-CoV-2-associated. Using the MIRA data, each spike-specific TCR was assigned both to the spike region to which the TCR was reactive and to a CD4 or CD8 class. Log10-transformed breadth and depth values were compared by one-way ANOVA with Sidak's multiple comparisons tests. Not all clones reach the TCRdb copy of this immuneACCESS table, which keeps in-frame sequences only. Checked studies attribute under half of the gap to unresolved V genes and leave the rest unexplained. That table is the source of V, J and clone size, and D and trimming were worked out from the DNA. The sample table holds over 100,000 clones, of which over 75% were seen once. Roughly 18% of the sample is held by the ten biggest clonotypes.

The sequence joins TRBV7-2 to TRBJ2-1, and TRBD2 aligns with 9 junction nucleotides. The receptor was isolated from an adult in good health. Sequenced here: peripheral blood, sampled on day 0 of AZD1222 vaccination. The DNA sequence is given as TGTGCCAGCAGCTCCCGCGGAGCGGGGGGTTACAATGAGCAGTTCTTC. This sequence encodes CASSSRGAGGYNEQFF.